This TCR beta chain was recorded in a study of identical twins. Trimming at V came to 5 bases and at J to 5 bases, leaving 11 bases not matched to a gene. The CDR3 totals 16 residues. The germline V gene has CDR1 KGHSH and CDR2 LQKENI. This clonotype was counted only a few times. Addition of a universal primer site occurred through template switching, and cDNA carried unique molecular identifiers. TCRdb passed the 5' RACE reads through MiXCR, listing each CDR3 protein once. The profile shows about 550,000 distinct CDR3 sequences, about a fifth of them singletons. The same sample was also used in a study of yellow fever vaccine responses in identical twins. This second study notes: A vaccine T cell response that seemed partly convergent and partly personalized was reported in twins.

The receptor was isolated from a woman younger than 30 in good health. Sequencing input: CD4+ T cells sorted from blood. The V gene is TRBV18, the J gene TRBJ2-1, with TRBD1 matching 8 bases. The CDR3, as DNA: TGTGCCAGCTCAACCACATACGACAGGGGCAACAATGAGCAGTTCTTC. This codes for CASSTTYDRGNNEQFF.